This T cell receptor beta chain was sequenced in a study of T cells in Graves' hyperthyroidism and ophthalmopathy. Unmatched junction bases numbered 0, after V lost 5 bases and J lost 1 base. The CDR3 consists of 15 residues. The V gene's germline CDR1 is LGHDT and CDR2 YNNKEL (reference sequence). With respect to this clonotype: Its antigen is not identified.

Overall study results and limits: Blood shared most expanded thyroid clonotypes above 0.001.

RNA transcripts were the template for amplifying TCR beta CDR3 regions. A set of HTBI primers served as the primers for a first-round RT-PCR of the TCR CDR3. TCRdb re-analysed the multiplex PCR reads in MiXCR, keeping a single row per CDR3 protein. The sample includes about 640,000 distinct CDR3 sequences, around 20% seen only once; the top ten take roughly 30%. Specimen: blood. The chain joins TRBV3-1 to TRBJ2-7; 15 bases agree with TRBD2. This receptor was taken from a young man with Graves' ophthalmopathy. This CDR3 is CASSGTSGGSYEQYF. The DNA for the CDR3 is TGTGCCAGCAGCGGGACTAGCGGGGGGTCCTACGAGCAGTACTTC.